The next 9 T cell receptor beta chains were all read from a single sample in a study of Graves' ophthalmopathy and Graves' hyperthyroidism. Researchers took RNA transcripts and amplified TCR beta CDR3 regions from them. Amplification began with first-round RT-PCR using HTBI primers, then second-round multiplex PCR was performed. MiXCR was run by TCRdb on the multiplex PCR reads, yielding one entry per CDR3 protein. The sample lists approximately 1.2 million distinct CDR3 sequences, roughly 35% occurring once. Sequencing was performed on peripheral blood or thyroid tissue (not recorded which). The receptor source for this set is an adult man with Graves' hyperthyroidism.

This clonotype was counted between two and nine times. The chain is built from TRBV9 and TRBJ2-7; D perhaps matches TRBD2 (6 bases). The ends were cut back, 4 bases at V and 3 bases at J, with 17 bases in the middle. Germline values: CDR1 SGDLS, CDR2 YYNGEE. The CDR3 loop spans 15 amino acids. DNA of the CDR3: TGTGCCAGCAGCCCTTGGTACGGGGGACTCTACGAGCAGTACTTC. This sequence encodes CASSPWYGGLYEQYF.

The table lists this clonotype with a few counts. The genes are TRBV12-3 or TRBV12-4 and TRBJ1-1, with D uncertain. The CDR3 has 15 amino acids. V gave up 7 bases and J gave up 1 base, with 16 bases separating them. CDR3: CASTPTYGRNTEAFF. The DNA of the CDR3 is TGTGCCAGCACCCCTACGTATGGGAGGAACACTGAAGCTTTCTTT.

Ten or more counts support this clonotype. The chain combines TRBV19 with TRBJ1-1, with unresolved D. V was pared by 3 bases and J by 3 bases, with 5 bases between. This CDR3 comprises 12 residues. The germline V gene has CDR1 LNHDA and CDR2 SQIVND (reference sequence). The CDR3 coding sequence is TGTGCCAGTAGTATTGGGCACACTGAAGCTTTCTTT. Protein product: CASSIGHTEAFF.

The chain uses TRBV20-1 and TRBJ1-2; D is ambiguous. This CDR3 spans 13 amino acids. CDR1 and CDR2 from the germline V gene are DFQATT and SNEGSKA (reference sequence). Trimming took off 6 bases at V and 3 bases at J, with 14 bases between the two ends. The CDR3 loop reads CSATRYKDYGYTF. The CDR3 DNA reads TGCAGTGCCACCAGATACAAGGACTATGGCTACACCTTC.

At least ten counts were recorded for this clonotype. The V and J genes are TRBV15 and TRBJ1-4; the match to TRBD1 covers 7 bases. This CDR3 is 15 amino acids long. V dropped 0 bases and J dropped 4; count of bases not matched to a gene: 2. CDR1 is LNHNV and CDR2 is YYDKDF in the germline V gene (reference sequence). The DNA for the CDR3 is TGTGCCACCAGCAGAGAGACAGGGAGTAATGAAAAACTGTTTTTT. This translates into CATSRETGSNEKLFF.

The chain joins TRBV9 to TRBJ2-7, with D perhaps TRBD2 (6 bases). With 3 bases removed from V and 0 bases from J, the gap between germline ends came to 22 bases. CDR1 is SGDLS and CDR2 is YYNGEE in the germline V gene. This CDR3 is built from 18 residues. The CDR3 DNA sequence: TGTGCCAGCAGCGGAGGGATGGACGGGCTAGCGCGCTCCTACGAGCAGTACTTC. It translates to CASSGGMDGLARSYEQYF. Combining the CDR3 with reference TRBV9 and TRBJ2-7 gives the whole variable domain DSGVTQTPKHLITATGQRVTLRCSPRSGDLSVYWYQQSLDQGLQFLIQYYNGEERAKGNILERFSAQQFPDLHSELNLSSLELGDSALYFCASSGGMDGLARSYEQYFGPGTRLTVT.

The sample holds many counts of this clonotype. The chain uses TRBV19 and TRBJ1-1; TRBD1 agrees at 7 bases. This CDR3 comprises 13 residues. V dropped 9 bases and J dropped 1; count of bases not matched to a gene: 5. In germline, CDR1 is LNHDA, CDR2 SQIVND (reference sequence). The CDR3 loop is CASRDSKNTEAFF. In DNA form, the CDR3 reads TGTGCCAGCCGGGACAGCAAGAACACTGAAGCTTTCTTT.

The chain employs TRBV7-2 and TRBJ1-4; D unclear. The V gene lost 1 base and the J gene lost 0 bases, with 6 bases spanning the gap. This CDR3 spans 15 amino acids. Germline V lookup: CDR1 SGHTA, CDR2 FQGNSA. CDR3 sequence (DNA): TGTGCCAGCAGCTTAGACGCTCCAACTAATGAAAAACTGTTTTTT. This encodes CASSLDAPTNEKLFF.

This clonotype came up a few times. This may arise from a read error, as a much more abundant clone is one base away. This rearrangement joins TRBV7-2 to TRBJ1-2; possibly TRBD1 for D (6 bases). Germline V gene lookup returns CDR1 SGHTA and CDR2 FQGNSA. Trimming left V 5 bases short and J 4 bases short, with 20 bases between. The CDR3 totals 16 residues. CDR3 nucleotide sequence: TGTGCCAGCAGCCCCACAGGGCACACGGGGATCTATGGCTACACCTTC. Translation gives CASSPTGHTGIYGYTF.